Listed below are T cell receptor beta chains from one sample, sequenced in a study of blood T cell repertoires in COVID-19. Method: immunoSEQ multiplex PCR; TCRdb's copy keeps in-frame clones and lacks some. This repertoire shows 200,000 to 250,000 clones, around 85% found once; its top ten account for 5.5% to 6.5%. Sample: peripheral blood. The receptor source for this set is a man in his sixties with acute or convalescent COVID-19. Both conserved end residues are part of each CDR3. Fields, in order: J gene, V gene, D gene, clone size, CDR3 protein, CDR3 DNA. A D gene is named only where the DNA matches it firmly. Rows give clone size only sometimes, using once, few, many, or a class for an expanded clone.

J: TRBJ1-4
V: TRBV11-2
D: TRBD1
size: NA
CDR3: CASSNQQGGSGKLFF
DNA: TGTGCCAGCAGCAACCAACAGGGGGGATCGGGAAAACTGTTTTTT

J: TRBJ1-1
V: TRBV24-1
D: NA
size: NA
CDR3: CATSSGNTEAFF
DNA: TGTGCCACCAGCTCGGGGAACACTGAAGCTTTCTTT

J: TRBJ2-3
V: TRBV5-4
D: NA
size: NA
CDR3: CASSLAGGSTDTQYF
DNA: TGTGCCAGCAGCTTGGCCGGGGGTAGCACAGATACGCAGTATTTT

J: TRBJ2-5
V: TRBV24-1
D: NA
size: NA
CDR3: CATSDFGISGETQYF
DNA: TGTGCCACCAGTGATTTTGGCATTTCGGGAGAGACCCAGTACTTC

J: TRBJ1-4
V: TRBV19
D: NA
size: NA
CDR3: CASSPGRRKLFF
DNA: TGTGCCAGTAGTCCAGGGAGGCGAAAACTGTTTTTT

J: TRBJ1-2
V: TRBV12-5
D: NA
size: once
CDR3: CASGLPRLGNGYTF
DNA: TGTGCTAGTGGTTTGCCACGACTGGGTAATGGCTACACCTTC

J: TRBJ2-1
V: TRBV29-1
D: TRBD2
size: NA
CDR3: CSAQTSGNNEQFF
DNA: TGCAGCGCACAGACTAGCGGGAACAATGAGCAGTTCTTC

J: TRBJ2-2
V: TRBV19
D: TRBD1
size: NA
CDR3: CASSIAKGQERDGELFF
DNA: TGTGCCAGTAGTATCGCAAAGGGACAGGAACGGGACGGGGAGCTGTTTTTT

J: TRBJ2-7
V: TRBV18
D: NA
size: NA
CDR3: CASSPNAPRVANEQYF
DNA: TGTGCCAGCTCACCAAACGCACCCAGGGTGGCGAACGAGCAGTACTTC

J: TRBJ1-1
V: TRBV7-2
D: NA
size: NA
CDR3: CASSLAGTGKGAFF
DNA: TGTGCCAGCAGCTTAGCAGGTACGGGTAAAGGAGCTTTCTTT

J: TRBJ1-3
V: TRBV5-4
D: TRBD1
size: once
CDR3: CASSLDPGGRGNTIYF
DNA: TGTGCCAGCAGCTTGGACCCAGGGGGCCGGGGAAACACCATATATTTT

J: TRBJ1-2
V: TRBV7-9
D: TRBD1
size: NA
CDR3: CASSLGPNRGLNYGYTF
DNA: TGTGCCAGCAGCTTGGGGCCTAACAGGGGGCTGAACTATGGCTACACCTTC

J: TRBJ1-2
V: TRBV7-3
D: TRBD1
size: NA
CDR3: CASSLTGKGYTF
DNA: TGTGCCAGCAGCCTGACAGGGAAAGGCTACACCTTC

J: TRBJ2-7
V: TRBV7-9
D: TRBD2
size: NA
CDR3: CSSTSGSYEQYF
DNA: TGCTCGTCGACTAGCGGGTCCTACGAGCAGTACTTC

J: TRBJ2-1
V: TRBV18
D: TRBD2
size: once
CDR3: CASSPNSGRAYNEQFF
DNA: TGTGCCAGCTCACCAAATAGCGGGAGGGCCTACAATGAGCAGTTCTTC

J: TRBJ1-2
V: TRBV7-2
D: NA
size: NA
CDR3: CASSPGTYGYTF
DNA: TGTGCCAGCAGTCCTGGGACATATGGCTACACCTTC